This T cell receptor (beta chain) was identified in a study of a mutant IDH1 vaccine in newly diagnosed glioma. Study overall: Investigators started vaccination 4-6 weeks after radiotherapy alone, or with temozolomide cycles. Treatment recipients were around 62% male and around 40% female, and their mean age was around 37 years. It was radiotherapy, temozolomide, or both that patients received previously, with most receiving both.

The germline gives CDR1 SGHRS, CDR2 YFSETQ. The ends were cut back, 0 bases at V and 1 base at J, with 2 bases in the middle. This CDR3 comprises 13 residues. The time point denotes: week 47, end of study. A single vaccine dose contained 300 ug of mutant IDH1 20-mer peptide, and topical imiquimod was used with it. The data were produced by immunoSEQ multiplex PCR, yet TCRdb's version contains in-frame clones alone and is incomplete. The sample includes 77,000 or so clones, 75% to 85% seen only once; the top ten take about 5.7%. Notes on this clone: Its cognate antigen is unknown.

The input for sequencing was PBMCs, taken from a glioma patient whose treatment included an IDH1 peptide vaccine. The genes are TRBV5-1 and TRBJ1-5; no firm D call. The source is a man in his forties or fifties with glioma. CDR3 region: CASSLESNQPQHF. The CDR3 DNA follows: TGCGCCAGCAGCTTGGAGAGCAATCAGCCCCAGCATTTT.